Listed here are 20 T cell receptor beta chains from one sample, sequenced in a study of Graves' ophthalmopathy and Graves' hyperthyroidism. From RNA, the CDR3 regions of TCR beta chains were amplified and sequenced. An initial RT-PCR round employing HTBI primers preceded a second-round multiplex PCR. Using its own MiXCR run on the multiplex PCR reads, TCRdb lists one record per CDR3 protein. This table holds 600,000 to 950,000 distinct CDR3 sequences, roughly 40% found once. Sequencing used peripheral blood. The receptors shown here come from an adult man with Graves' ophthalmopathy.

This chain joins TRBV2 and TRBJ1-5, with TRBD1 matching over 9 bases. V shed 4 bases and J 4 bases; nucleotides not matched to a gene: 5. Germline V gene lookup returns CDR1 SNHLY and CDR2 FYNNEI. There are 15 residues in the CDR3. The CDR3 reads CASSATGGENQPQHF. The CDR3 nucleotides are TGTGCCAGCAGTGCCACAGGGGGCGAAAATCAGCCCCAGCATTTT.

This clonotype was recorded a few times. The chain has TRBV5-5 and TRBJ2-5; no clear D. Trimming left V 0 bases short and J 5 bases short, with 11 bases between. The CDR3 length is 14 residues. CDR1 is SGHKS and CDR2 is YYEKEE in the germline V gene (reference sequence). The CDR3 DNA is TGTGCCAGCAGCTTGGACCATCATCGGGAGACCCAGTACTTC. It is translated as CASSLDHHRETQYF.

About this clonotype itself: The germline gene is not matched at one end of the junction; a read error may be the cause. The CDR3 sequence is CASSQDRALSTDTQYF. CDR3 nucleotide sequence: TGCGCCAGCAGCCAAGACAGGGCTTTGAGCACAGATACGCAGTATTTT. The chain couples TRBV7-6 to TRBJ2-3; 7 nucleotides agree with TRBD1. The CDR3 totals 16 residues. The V gene's germline CDR1 is SGHVS and CDR2 FNYEAQ. Together with reference TRBV7-6 and TRBJ2-3, the CDR3 gives the full variable domain: GAGVSQSPRYKVTKRGQDVALRCDPISGHVSLYWYRQALGQGPEFLTYFNYEAQQDKSGLPNDRFSAERPEGSISTLTIQRTEQRDSAMYRCASSQDRALSTDTQYFGPGTRLTVL.

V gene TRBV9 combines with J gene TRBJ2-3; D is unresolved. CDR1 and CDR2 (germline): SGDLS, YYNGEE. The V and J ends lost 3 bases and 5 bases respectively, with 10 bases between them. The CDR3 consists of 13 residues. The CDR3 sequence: CASSEGGKDTQYF. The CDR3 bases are TGTGCCAGCAGCGAGGGCGGCAAAGATACGCAGTATTTT.

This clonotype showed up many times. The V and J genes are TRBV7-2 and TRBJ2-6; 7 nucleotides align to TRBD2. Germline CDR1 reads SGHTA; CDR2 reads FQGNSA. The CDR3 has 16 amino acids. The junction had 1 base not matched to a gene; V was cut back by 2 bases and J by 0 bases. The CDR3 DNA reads TGTGCCAGCAGCTTACGCGGGGGCTCTGGGGCCAACGTCCTGACTTTC. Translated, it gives CASSLRGGSGANVLTF.

The CDR3 DNA follows: TGTGCCAGCTGGGACAGATTGAACACTGAAGCTTTCTTT. Translation: CASWDRLNTEAFF. This chain links TRBV9 with TRBJ1-1, with 7 bases matching TRBD1. Germline V gives CDR1 SGDLS, CDR2 YYNGEE. J was trimmed by 0 bases and V by 7 bases; bases with no gene match: 3. The CDR3 has 13 amino acids.

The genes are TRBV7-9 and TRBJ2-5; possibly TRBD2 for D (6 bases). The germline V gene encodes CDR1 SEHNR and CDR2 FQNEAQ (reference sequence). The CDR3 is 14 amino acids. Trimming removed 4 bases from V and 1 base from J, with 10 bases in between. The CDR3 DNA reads TGTGCCAGCAGCTCAGGAGGGCCCCAAGAGACCCAGTACTTC. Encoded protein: CASSSGGPQETQYF.

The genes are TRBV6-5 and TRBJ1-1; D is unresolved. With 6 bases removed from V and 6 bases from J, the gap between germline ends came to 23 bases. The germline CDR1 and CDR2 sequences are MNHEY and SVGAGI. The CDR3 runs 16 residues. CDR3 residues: CASSLNRTPTRPEAFF. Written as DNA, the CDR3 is TGTGCCAGCAGCCTCAATCGAACACCAACACGTCCTGAAGCTTTCTTT.

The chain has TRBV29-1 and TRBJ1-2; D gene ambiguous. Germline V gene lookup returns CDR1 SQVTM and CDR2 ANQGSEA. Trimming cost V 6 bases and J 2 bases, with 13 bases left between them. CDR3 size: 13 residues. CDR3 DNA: TGCAGCGTGGGGAGGGTGGACAACTATGGCTACACCTTC. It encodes CSVGRVDNYGYTF.

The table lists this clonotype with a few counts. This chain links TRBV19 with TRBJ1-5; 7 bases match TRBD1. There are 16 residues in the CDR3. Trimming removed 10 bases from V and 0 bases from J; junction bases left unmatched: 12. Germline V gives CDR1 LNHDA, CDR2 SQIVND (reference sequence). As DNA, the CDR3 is TGTGCCACCCAGAGGGGGCAGGGAGGTAGCAATCAGCCCCAGCATTTT. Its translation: CATQRGQGGSNQPQHF.

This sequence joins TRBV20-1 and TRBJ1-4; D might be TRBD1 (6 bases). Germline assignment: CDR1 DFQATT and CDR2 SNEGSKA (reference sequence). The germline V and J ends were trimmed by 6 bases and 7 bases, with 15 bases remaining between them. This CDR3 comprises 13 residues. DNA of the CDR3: TGCAGTGCCCCAGGGGATAGGGTTGAAAAACTGTTTTTT. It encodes CSAPGDRVEKLFF.

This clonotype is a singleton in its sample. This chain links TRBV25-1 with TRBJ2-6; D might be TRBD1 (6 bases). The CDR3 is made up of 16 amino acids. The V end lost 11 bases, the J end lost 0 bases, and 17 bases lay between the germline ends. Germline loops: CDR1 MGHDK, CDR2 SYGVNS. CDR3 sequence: CAWSVQGVSGANVLTF. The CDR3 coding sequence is TGTGCCTGGAGTGTACAGGGTGTCTCTGGGGCCAACGTCCTGACTTTC.

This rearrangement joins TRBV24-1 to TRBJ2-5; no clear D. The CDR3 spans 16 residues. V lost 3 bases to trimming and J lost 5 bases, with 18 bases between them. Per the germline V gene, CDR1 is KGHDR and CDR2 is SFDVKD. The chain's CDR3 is CATSDLQNDGWETQYF. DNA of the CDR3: TGTGCCACCAGTGATCTCCAAAATGACGGCTGGGAGACCCAGTACTTC.

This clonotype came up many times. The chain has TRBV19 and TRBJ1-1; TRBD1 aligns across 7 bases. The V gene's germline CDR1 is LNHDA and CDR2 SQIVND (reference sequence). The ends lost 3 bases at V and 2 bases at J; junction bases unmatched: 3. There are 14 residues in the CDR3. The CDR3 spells CASSIGQANTEAFF. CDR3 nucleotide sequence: TGTGCCAGTAGTATCGGACAGGCTAACACTGAAGCTTTCTTT.

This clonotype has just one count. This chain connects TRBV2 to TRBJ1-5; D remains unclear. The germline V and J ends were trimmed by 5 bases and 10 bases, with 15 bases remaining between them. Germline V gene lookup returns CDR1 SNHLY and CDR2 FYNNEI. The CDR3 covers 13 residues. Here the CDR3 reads CASSSTWSHPQHF. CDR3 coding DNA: TGTGCCAGCAGTTCTACTTGGAGTCACCCCCAGCATTTT.

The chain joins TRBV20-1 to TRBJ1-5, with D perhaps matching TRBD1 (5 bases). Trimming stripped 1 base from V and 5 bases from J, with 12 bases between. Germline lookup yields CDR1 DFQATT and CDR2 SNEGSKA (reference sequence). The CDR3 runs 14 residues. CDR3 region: CSARGGGWYQPQHF. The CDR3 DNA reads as TGCAGTGCTAGAGGGGGGGGGTGGTATCAGCCCCAGCATTTT.

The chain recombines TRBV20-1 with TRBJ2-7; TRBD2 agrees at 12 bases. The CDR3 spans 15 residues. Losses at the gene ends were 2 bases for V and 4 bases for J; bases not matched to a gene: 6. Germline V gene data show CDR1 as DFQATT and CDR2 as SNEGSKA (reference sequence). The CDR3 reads CSARKPSGRVYEQYF. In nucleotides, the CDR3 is TGCAGTGCTAGAAAACCTAGCGGGAGGGTATACGAGCAGTACTTC.

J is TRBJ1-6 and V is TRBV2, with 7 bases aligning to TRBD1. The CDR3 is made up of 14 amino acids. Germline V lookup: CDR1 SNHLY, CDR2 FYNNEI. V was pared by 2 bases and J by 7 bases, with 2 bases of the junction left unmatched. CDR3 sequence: CASSETGANSPLHF. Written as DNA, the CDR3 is TGTGCCAGCAGTGAAACAGGGGCGAATTCACCCCTCCACTTT.

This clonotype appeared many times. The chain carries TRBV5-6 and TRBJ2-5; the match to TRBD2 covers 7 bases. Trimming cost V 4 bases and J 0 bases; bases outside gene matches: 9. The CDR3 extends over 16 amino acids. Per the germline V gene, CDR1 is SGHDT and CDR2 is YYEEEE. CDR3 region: CASSTVLSGNQETQYF. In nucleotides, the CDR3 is TGTGCCAGCAGCACCGTATTAAGCGGGAACCAAGAGACCCAGTACTTC.

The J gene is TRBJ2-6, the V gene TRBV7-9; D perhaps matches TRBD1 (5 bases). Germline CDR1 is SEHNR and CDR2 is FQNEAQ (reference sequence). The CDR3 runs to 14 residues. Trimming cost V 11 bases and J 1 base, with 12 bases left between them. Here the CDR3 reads CASKTDSGANVLTF. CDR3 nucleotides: TGTGCCTCCAAGACAGATTCTGGGGCCAACGTCCTGACTTTC. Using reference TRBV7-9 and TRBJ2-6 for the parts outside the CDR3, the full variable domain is DTGVSQNPRHKITKRGQNVTFRCDPISEHNRLYWYRQTLGQGPEFLTYFQNEAQLEKSRLLSDRFSAERPKGSFSTLEIQRTEQGDSAMYLCASKTDSGANVLTFGAGSRLTVL.